One T cell receptor (beta chain) is described in this entry. Its matching antigen is unknown. The sample comes from a study of T-cell memory formation after mild COVID-19. Regarding the study as a whole: Pre-infection memory carried some responding clones, suggesting that cross-reactive memory joined.

TCRdb reanalysed the 5' RACE reads using MiXCR and keeps one entry per CDR3 protein. In the table there are some 97,000 distinct CDR3 sequences, around 10% of which are singletons. Sequencing was carried out using PBMCs or a T cell subset sorted from them (not recorded which). The TCR was taken from a man between 18 and 35 years old who had mild COVID-19 (a few samples of this study predate the infection). Cell type and time point are not known.

The CDR3 protein is CASSPLAGNNEQFF. CDR3 in DNA: TGTGCCAGCTCGCCCTTAGCGGGGAACAATGAGCAGTTCTTC. This chain joins TRBV7-9 and TRBJ2-1; 8 bases are shared with TRBD2. Unmatched junction bases numbered 8, after V lost 8 bases and J lost 5 bases. The CDR3 runs to 14 residues. Per the germline V gene, CDR1 is SEHNR and CDR2 is FQNEAQ (reference sequence).